This TCR beta chain was sequenced during a study of blood T cell repertoires in COVID-19. For the study at large: The study drew acute and convalescent COVID-19 samples from the United States, Italy and Spain. The analysed material was cDNA or gDNA that came from T cells, B-cell-depleted T cells, or PBMCs.

This clone came up once. In the original analysis: The assay estimated nucleated cells by amplifying reference gene primers. Sequencing used immunoSEQ multiplex PCR; TCRdb keeps in-frame clones, though not all of them. That table supplies the V and J calls and clone size; D and trimming were determined from the DNA. Among approximately 32,000 clones listed, roughly 84% were seen once. V lost 0 bases to trimming and J lost 0 bases; unmatched junction nucleotides: 1. The CDR3 has 15 residues. The V gene's germline CDR1 is SGHVS and CDR2 FNYEAQ. The rearrangement uses TRBV7-6 and TRBJ2-7, with TRBD1 identical over 8 bases. This receptor was taken from a man aged 55 to 69 with active COVID-19. Sequencing was done on a sample of peripheral blood. The CDR3 region is CASSLADRGSYEQYF. In DNA, the CDR3 is TGTGCCAGCAGCTTAGCCGACAGGGGCTCCTACGAGCAGTACTTC.